The clone carrying this TCR beta chain was counted only a few times. This specimen belongs to a study of CD8 T cells in ankylosing spondylitis. TCRdb analysed the 5' RACE reads with MiXCR anew, one entry per CDR3 protein. The sample has tens of thousands of distinct CDR3 sequences, around 16% seen once. Sequences were obtained from blood. The origin of this receptor is a male donor with ankylosing spondylitis or in good health (not recorded which).

The chain's CDR3 is CASSLIGGGEQFF. CDR3 nucleotide sequence: TGTGCCAGCAGCTTAATTGGTGGAGGTGAGCAGTTCTTC. The chain employs TRBV7-9 and TRBJ2-1; a weak D match, TRBD2 (5 bases). The CDR3 loop spans 13 amino acids. V lost 2 bases to trimming and J lost 9 bases, with 11 bases between them. CDR1 is SEHNR and CDR2 is FQNEAQ in the germline V gene (reference sequence).